These 18 T cell receptor beta chains originate from one sample sequenced in a study of CD8 T cells in ankylosing spondylitis (dated by TCRdb to the late 2010s). Library prep was done by 5' RACE. Data came from an Illumina HiSeq 2500. The public reads were reanalyzed by TCRdb: fastp trimming at Q25, MiXCR alignment, in-frame beta chains only. Each record represents a unique CDR3 protein, reported with the most common genes and DNA among its rows. In this sample the table shows nearly 250,000 distinct CDR3 sequences, around 32% of which occur a single time. Of the sample, around 4% is held by the ten largest clones. What was sequenced was blood, either unsorted or a sorted T cell fraction (not recorded which). The receptors here all came from a male donor with ankylosing spondylitis or in good health (not recorded which).

The chain is built from TRBV6-1 and TRBJ1-1, with D possibly being TRBD1 (5 bases). Between the trimmed V and J ends, which lost 5 bases and 4 bases, there was a span of 17 bases. The CDR3 totals 15 residues. Germline CDR1 and CDR2: MNHNS and SASEGT. The CDR3 nucleotides are TGTGCCAGCAGTCAACCCCGAGGGGAGGGCACTGAAGCTTTCTTT. Translation: CASSQPRGEGTEAFF.

This clonotype was counted between two and nine times. This chain links TRBV20-1 with TRBJ2-7, with D possibly matching TRBD1 (6 bases). V lost 6 bases and J 1 base, leaving 19 bases between the germline ends. The CDR3 contains 15 residues. The V gene's germline CDR1 is DFQATT and CDR2 SNEGSKA (reference sequence). For the CDR3, the DNA is TGCAGTGCGGGGGCACGGACAATTCCGTCCTACGAGCAGTACTTC. Translation: CSAGARTIPSYEQYF.

The chain recombines TRBV10-3 with TRBJ2-4; no firm D call. The CDR3 has 15 amino acids. V lost 3 bases and J lost 7, with 16 bases in between. Germline loops: CDR1 ENHRY, CDR2 SYGVKD. Written as DNA, the CDR3 is TGTGCCATCAGTGAAAGTGCGGATCTGGGGAACATTCAGTACTTC. Protein: CAISESADLGNIQYF.

This chain joins TRBV27 and TRBJ2-7, with D tentatively TRBD1 (5 bases). Per germline, CDR1 MNHEY and CDR2 SMNVEV (reference sequence). V was cut by 7 bases and J by 2 bases, with 9 bases left in between. The length of the CDR3 is 12 residues. The CDR3 loop is CASKGLPYEQYF. CDR3 DNA: TGTGCCAGCAAGGGGCTCCCCTACGAGCAGTACTTC.

This clonotype was observed a handful of times. This sequence joins TRBV7-2 and TRBJ2-1; D is unclear. Trimming took off 1 base at V and 9 bases at J, with 13 bases between the two ends. CDR3 size: 14 residues. The germline V gene has CDR1 SGHTA and CDR2 FQGNSA. The CDR3 here is CASSLERAAGEQFF. The CDR3 nucleotides are TGTGCCAGCAGCTTAGAACGGGCAGCAGGTGAGCAGTTCTTC.

This chain joins TRBV6-1 and TRBJ2-3; 9 positions agree with TRBD1. The CDR3 extends over 15 amino acids. CDR1 and CDR2 from the germline V gene are MNHNS and SASEGT. The V gene end was trimmed by 5 bases and the J gene end by 2 bases; junction bases not matched to a gene: 5. The DNA for the CDR3 is TGTGCCAGCAGTCCCAGGGACAGGGACACAGATACGCAGTATTTT. The encoded protein is CASSPRDRDTDTQYF.

The rearrangement joins TRBV9 to TRBJ2-7, with D possibly TRBD2 on 5 matching bases. Trimming cost V 4 bases and J 0 bases, with 17 bases left between them. The germline CDR1 and CDR2 sequences are SGDLS and YYNGEE. The CDR3 spans 16 residues. The CDR3 loop reads CASSPSAVGSSYEQYF. For the CDR3, the DNA is TGTGCCAGCAGCCCGAGTGCTGTGGGGAGCTCCTACGAGCAGTACTTC.

The chain uses TRBV5-8 and TRBJ2-7; a possible D gene is TRBD1 (5 bases). CDR1 SGHTS and CDR2 YDEGEE come from the germline V gene. Trimming took 3 bases from V and 3 from J, leaving 19 bases between them. This CDR3 has 16 amino acids. The CDR3 bases are TGTGCCAGCAGCTCCAACCCGTTTGAGACAGACTACGAGCAGTACTTC. Residues: CASSSNPFETDYEQYF.

This chain joins TRBV5-6 and TRBJ2-5; 11 positions agree with TRBD1. Germline loops: CDR1 SGHDT, CDR2 YYEEEE. This CDR3 is 14 amino acids long. Trimming took 4 bases from V and 4 from J; bases not matched to a gene: 3. In DNA form, the CDR3 reads TGTGCCAGCAGCCCTGGACAGGGGGCAGAGACCCAGTACTTC. The encoded protein is CASSPGQGAETQYF. Supplemented by reference TRBV5-6 and TRBJ2-5, the full variable domain reads DAGVTQSPTHLIKTRGQQVTLRCSPKSGHDTVSWYQQALGQGPQFIFQYYEEEERQRGNFPDRFSGHQFPNYSSELNVNALLLGDSALYLCASSPGQGAETQYFGPGTRLLVL.

V is TRBV2 and J is TRBJ2-2, with D perhaps TRBD2 (6 bases). Germline V gene lookup returns CDR1 SNHLY and CDR2 FYNNEI. Trimming took 0 bases from V and 2 from J, leaving 10 bases between them. This CDR3 contains 16 residues. The CDR3, as DNA: TGTGCCAGCAGTGAAGCGCTGGGACTCAACACCGGGGAGCTGTTTTTT. Translation gives CASSEALGLNTGELFF.

This sequence joins TRBV20-1 and TRBJ2-3; D not resolved. Deletions cut 3 bases from V and 0 bases from J, with 10 bases between. The germline gives CDR1 DFQATT, CDR2 SNEGSKA (reference sequence). This CDR3 spans 14 amino acids. For the CDR3, the DNA is TGCAGTGCTAGTGAGCCCCCTAGCACAGATACGCAGTATTTT. Amino acid sequence: CSASEPPSTDTQYF.

This clonotype showed up just a few times. CDR3 residues: CAISELGGDNSPLHF. CDR3 bases: TGTGCCATCAGTGAGCTGGGGGGCGATAATTCACCCCTCCACTTT. The chain couples TRBV10-3 to TRBJ1-6; D is perhaps TRBD1 (6 bases). CDR3 size: 15 residues. Germline CDR1 and CDR2: ENHRY and SYGVKD. The germline V and J ends were trimmed by 2 bases and 5 bases, with 10 bases remaining between them.

The rearrangement links TRBV7-2 to TRBJ2-5; D unresolved. Germline CDR1 is SGHTA and CDR2 is FQGNSA. With 1 base removed from V and 3 bases from J, the gap between germline ends came to 18 bases. This CDR3 has 17 amino acids. DNA of the CDR3: TGTGCCAGCAGCTTAGGGTACGGCGCAGTATTGAAAGAGACCCAGTACTTC. It translates to CASSLGYGAVLKETQYF.

The chain joins TRBV10-3 to TRBJ2-7; the D is unclear. Germline loops: CDR1 ENHRY, CDR2 SYGVKD. The V end was cut by 0 bases, the J end by 0 bases, with 3 bases between. The CDR3 is 13 residues long. The CDR3 reads CAISESSSYEQYF. CDR3 in DNA: TGTGCCATCAGTGAGTCAAGCTCCTACGAGCAGTACTTC.

The chain has TRBV29-1 and TRBJ2-4; D call uncertain. CDR3 size: 12 residues. Germline CDR1 SQVTM, CDR2 ANQGSEA. V lost 7 bases and J 1 base, leaving 8 bases between the germline ends. The CDR3 protein is CSALFAKNIQYF. DNA for the CDR3: TGCAGCGCCCTTTTTGCCAAAAACATTCAGTACTTC.

This clonotype was counted between two and nine times. The CDR3 coding sequence is TGCAGTGCGACCCCGGGACAGGGGGCGTGGGGAGGCTACACCTTC. Protein: CSATPGQGAWGGYTF. The genes are TRBV20-1 and TRBJ1-2; 12 bases are shared with TRBD1. After removal of 6 bases from V and 8 bases from J, the junction contained 13 bases not matched to a gene. This CDR3 has 15 residues. CDR1 and CDR2 (germline): DFQATT, SNEGSKA (reference sequence).

The table lists this clonotype with a few counts. The J gene is TRBJ2-1, the V gene TRBV12-3 or TRBV12-4; TRBD2 agrees at 7 bases. V shed 2 bases and J 8 bases; nucleotides not matched to a gene: 12. CDR3 length equals 16 residues. The CDR3 bases are TGTGCCAGCAGTTTATTGGGAGGGGAGGGTGCTTATGAGCAGTTCTTC. Protein sequence: CASSLLGGEGAYEQFF.

This clonotype was counted between two and nine times. The V gene is TRBV10-3, the J gene TRBJ2-7; D not resolved. The V end was cut by 3 bases, the J end by 6 bases, with 9 bases between. CDR3 size: 12 residues. From germline, CDR1 is ENHRY and CDR2 SYGVKD. The CDR3 DNA follows: TGTGCCATCAGTGAAGATCGGCTCGAGCAGTACTTC. Its translation: CAISEDRLEQYF.